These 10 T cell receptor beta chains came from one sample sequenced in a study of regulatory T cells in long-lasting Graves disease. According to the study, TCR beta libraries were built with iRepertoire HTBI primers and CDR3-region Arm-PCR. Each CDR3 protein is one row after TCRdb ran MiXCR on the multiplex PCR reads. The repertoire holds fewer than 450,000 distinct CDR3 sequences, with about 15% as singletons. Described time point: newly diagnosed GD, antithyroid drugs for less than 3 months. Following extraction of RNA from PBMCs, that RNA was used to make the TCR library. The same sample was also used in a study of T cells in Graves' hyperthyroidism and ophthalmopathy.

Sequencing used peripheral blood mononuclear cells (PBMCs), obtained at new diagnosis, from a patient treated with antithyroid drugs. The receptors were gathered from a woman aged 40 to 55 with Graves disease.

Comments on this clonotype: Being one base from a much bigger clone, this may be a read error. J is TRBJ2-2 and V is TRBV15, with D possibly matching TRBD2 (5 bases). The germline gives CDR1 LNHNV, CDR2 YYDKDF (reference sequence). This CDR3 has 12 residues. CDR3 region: CATSPRVGKLFF. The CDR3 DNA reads TGTGCCACCAGCCCCAGAGTCGGGAAGCTGTTTTTT. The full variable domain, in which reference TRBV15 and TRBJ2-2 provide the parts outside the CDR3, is DAMVIQNPRYQVTQFGKPVTLSCSQTLNHNVMYWYQQKSSQAPKLLFHYYDKDFNNEADTPDNFQSRRPNTSFCFLDIRSPGLGDTAMYLCATSPRVGKLFFGEGSRLTVL.

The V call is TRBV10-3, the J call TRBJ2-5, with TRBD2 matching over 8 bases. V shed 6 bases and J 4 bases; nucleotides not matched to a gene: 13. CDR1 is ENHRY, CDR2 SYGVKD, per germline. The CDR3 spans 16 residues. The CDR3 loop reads CAIRAGGEGFGETQYF. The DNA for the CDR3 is TGTGCCATCAGGGCGGGAGGAGAAGGTTTTGGAGAGACCCAGTACTTC.

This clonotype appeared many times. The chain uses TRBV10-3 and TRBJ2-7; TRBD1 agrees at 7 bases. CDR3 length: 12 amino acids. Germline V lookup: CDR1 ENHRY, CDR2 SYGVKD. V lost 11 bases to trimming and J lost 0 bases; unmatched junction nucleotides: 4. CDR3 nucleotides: TGTGCCGCCCGGGACAGCTCCTACGAGCAGTACTTC. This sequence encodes CAARDSSYEQYF.

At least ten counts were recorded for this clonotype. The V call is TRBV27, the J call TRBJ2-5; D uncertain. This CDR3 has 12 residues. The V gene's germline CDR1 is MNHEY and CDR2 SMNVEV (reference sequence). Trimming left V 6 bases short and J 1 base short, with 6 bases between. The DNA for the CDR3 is TGTGCCAGCAGCCACTCCCAAGAGACCCAGTACTTC. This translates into CASSHSQETQYF.

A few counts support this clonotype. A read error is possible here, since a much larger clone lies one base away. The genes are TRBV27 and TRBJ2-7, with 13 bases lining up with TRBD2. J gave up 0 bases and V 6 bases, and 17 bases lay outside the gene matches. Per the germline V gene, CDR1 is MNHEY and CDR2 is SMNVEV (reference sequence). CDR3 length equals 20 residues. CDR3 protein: CASRPTGLGLAGTLSYEQYF. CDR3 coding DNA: TGTGCCAGCAGACCGACAGGACTGGGACTAGCGGGAACCCTCTCCTACGAGCAGTACTTC.

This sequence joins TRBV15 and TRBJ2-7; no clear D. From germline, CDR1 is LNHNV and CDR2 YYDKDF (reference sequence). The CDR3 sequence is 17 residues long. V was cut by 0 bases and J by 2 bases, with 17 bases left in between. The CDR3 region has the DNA TGTGCCACCAGCAGAGATGTGGGTCGACTGGAAACCTACGAGCAGTACTTC. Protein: CATSRDVGRLETYEQYF.

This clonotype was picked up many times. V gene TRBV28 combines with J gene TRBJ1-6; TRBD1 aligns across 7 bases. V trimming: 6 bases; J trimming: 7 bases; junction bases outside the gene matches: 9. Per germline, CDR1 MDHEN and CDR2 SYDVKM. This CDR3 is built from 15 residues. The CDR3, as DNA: TGTGCCAGCAGCTACGGAGGGGGCGAGAATTCACCCCTCCACTTT. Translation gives CASSYGGGENSPLHF. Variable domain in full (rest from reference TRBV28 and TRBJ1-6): DVKVTQSSRYLVKRTGEKVFLECVQDMDHENMFWYRQDPGLGLRLIYFSYDVKMKEKGDIPEGYSVSREKKERFSLILESASTNQTSMYLCASSYGGGENSPLHFGNGTRLTVT.

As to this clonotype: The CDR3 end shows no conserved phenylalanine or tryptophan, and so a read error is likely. The CDR3 bases are TGCAGTGCTAGAGCGGGGTTCCGCGGAAACACCATATATGTT. Translated, it gives CSARAGFRGNTIYV. This chain connects TRBV20-1 to TRBJ1-3; D gene unclear. Germline assignment: CDR1 DFQATT and CDR2 SNEGSKA (reference sequence). This CDR3 contains 14 residues. Trimming took off 1 base at V and 4 bases at J, with 11 bases between the two ends.

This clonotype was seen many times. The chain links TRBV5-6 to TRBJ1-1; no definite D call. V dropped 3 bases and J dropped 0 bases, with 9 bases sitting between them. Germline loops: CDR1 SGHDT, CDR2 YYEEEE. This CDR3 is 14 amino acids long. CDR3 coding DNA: TGTGCCAGCAGCTCCCGGTTAATGAACACTGAAGCTTTCTTT. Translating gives CASSSRLMNTEAFF.

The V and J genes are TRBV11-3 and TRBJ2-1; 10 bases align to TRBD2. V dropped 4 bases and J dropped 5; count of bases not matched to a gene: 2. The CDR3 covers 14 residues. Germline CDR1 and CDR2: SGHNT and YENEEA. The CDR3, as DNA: TGTGCCAGCAGCTCTAGCGGGAGTCACAATGAGCAGTTCTTC. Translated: CASSSSGSHNEQFF.